Sequencing of this T cell receptor beta chain was carried out in a study of CD8 T cells in Susac syndrome. Reverse transcription used about 0.45 to 1 ug RNA and random hexamers. Multiplex PCR with immunoSEQ amplified the TCR beta CDR3 across 54 Vbeta and 13 Jbeta. TCRdb reprocessed the immunoSEQ multiplex PCR reads via MiXCR and lists one record per CDR3 protein. This table holds around 130,000 distinct CDR3 sequences, about 96% found once. Sequencing of TCR beta was performed on blood CD8+ and CD4+ T cells. This CDR3 has 15 residues. The V and J ends lost 3 bases and 1 base respectively, with 9 bases between them.

This chain uses TRBV12-3 or TRBV12-4 with TRBJ2-2; D gene uncertain. The clonotype was recovered from a human donor in good health. Sequenced material: CD4+ T cells from PBMCs. This CDR3 reads CASSFNSQNTGELFF. CDR3 sequence (DNA): TGTGCCAGCAGTTTTAACTCTCAGAACACCGGGGAGCTGTTTTTT.